This TCR beta chain was captured by sequencing in a study of cytomegalovirus exposure and HLA in healthy donors. Study information: One earlier analysis, a look at about 179 million T cells, found almost 120 million unique TCR beta sequences.

PCR used 60 Vbeta primers and 13 Jbeta primers. Assay used: immunoSEQ multiplex PCR; TCRdb lists only in-frame clones, some missing. The data hold 100,000 to 150,000 clones, with around three quarters observed a single time. This clone was seen a handful of times. Its antigen remains unknown. Trimming took 4 bases from V and 4 from J; bases not matched to a gene: 6. Germline lookup yields CDR1 LGHNA and CDR2 YSLEER. The CDR3 loop spans 15 amino acids. Findings and caveats of the study: In vitro assays verified that three CMV-associated chains recognized CMV antigens specifically. There were several of the most significant clusters that appeared linked to common viral pathogens in a later analysis.

This receptor was taken from a man aged 30 to 39 in good health and CMV-seronegative. The chain employs TRBV4-3 and TRBJ1-4; TRBD1 agrees at 7 bases. The material sequenced was PBMCs. The CDR3 here is CASSPTTGNNEKLFF. The CDR3 DNA is TGCGCCAGCAGCCCGACGACAGGGAATAATGAAAAACTGTTTTTT.